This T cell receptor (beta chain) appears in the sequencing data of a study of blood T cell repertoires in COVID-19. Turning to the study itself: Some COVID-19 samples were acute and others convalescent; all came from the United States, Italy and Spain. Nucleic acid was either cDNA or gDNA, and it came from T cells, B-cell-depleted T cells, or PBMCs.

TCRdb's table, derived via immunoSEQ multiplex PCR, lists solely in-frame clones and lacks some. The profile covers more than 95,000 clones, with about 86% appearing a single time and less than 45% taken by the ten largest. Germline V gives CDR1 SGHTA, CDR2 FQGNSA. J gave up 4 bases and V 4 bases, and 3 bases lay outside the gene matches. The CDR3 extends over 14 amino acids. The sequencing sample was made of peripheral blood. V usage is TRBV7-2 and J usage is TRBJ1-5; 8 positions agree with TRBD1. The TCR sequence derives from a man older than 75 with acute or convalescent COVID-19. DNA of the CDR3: TGTGCCAGCAGCTCGAGACAGGGGAATCAGCCCCAGCATTTT. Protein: CASSSRQGNQPQHF.